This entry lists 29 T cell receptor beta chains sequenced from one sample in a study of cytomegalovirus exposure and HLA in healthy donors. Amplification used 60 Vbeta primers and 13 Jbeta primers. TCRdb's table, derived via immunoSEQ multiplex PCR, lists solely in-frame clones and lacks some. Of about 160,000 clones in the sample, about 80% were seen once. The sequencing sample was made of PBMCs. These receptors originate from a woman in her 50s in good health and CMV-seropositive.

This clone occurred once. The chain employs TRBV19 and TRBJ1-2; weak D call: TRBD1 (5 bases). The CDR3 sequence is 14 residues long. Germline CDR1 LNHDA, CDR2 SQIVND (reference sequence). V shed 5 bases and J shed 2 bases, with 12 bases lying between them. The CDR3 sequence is CASSDWAGNYGYTF. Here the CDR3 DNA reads TGTGCCAGTAGTGACTGGGCAGGGAACTATGGCTACACCTTC.

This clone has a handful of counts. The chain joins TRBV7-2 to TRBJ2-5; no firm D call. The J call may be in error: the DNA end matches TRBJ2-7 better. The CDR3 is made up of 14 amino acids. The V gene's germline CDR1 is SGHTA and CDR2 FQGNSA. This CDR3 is CASSFGDSFGEQYF. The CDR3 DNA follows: TGTGCCAGCAGCTTCGGAGACTCCTTCGGCGAGCAGTACTTC.

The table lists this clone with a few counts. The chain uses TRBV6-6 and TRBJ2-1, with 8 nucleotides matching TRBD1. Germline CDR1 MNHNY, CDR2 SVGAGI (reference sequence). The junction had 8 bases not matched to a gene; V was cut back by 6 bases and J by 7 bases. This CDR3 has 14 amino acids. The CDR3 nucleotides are TGTGCCAGCAGAAGGACAGGGTTGGGGAATGAGCAGTTCTTC. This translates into CASRRTGLGNEQFF.

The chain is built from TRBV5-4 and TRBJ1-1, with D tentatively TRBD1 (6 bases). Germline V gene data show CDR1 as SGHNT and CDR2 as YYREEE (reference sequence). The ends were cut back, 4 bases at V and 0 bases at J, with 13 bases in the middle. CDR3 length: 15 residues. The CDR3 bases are TGTGCCAGCAGCCCGGCGGACAGTCTGAACACTGAAGCTTTCTTT. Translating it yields CASSPADSLNTEAFF.

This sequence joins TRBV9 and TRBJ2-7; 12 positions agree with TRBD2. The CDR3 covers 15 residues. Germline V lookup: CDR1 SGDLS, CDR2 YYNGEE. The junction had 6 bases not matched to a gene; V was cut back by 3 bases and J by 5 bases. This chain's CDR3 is CASSEGSSGRDEQYF. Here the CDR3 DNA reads TGTGCCAGCAGCGAGGGTTCTAGCGGGAGGGACGAGCAGTACTTC.

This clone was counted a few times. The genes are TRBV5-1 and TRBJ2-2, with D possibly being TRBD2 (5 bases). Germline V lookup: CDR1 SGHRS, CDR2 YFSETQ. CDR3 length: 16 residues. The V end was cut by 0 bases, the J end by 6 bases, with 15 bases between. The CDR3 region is CASSLALGSRAGELFF. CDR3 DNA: TGCGCCAGCAGCTTGGCCTTAGGGAGTAGGGCCGGGGAGCTGTTTTTT.

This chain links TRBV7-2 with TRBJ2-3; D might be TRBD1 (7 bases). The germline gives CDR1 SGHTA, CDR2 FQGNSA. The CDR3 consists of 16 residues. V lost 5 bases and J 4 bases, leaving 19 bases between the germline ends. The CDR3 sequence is CASSKWRGQGADTQYF. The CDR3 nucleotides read TGTGCCAGCAGCAAGTGGAGGGGGCAGGGGGCAGATACGCAGTATTTT. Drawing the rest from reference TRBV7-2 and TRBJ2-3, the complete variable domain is GAGVSQSPSNKVTEKGKDVELRCDPISGHTALYWYRQSLGQGLEFLIYFQGNSAPDKSGLPSDRFSAERTGGSVSTLTIQRTQQEDSAVYLCASSKWRGQGADTQYFGPGTRLTVL.

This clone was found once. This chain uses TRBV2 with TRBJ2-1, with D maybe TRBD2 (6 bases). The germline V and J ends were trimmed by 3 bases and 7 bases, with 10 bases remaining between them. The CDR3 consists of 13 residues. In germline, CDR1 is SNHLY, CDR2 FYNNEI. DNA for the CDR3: TGTGCCAGCAGTGAGGGACTGTCGAATGAGCAGTTCTTC. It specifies CASSEGLSNEQFF.

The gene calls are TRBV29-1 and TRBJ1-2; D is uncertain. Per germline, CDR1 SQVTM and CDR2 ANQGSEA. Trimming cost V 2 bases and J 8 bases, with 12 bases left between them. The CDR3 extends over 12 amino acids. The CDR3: CSVERVGRGYTF. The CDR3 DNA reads TGCAGCGTTGAACGGGTCGGTAGAGGCTACACCTTC.

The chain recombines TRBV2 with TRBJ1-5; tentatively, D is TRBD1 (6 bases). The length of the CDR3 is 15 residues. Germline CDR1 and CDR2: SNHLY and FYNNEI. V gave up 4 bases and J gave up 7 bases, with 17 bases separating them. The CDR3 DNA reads TGTGCCAGCAGTGGGGGGCAGGGACGGCTACAGCCCCAGCATTTT. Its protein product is CASSGGQGRLQPQHF.

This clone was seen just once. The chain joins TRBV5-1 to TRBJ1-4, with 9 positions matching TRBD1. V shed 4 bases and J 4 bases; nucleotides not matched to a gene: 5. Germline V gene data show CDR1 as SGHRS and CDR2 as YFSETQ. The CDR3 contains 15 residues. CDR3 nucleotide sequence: TGCGCCAGCAGCCCTGGACAGGGGAGTAATGAAAAACTGTTTTTT. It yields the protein CASSPGQGSNEKLFF. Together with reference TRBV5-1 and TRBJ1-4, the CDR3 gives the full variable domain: KAGVTQTPRYLIKTRGQQVTLSCSPISGHRSVSWYQQTPGQGLQFLFEYFSETQRNKGNFPGRFSGRQFSNSRSEMNVSTLELGDSALYLCASSPGQGSNEKLFFGSGTQLSVL.

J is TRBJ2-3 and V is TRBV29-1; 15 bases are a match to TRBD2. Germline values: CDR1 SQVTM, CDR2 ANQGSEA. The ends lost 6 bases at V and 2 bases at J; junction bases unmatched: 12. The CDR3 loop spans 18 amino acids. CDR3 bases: TGCAGCGTGATGGGACTAGCGGGAGGAGGGGGGGCCACAGATACGCAGTATTTT. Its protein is CSVMGLAGGGGATDTQYF.

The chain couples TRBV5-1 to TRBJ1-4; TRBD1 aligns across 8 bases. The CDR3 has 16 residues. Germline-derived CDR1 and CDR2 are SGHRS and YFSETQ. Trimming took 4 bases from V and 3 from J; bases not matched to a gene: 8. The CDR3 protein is CASSPIQGGSNEKLFF. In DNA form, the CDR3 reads TGCGCCAGCAGCCCGATACAGGGGGGCTCTAATGAAAAACTGTTTTTT.

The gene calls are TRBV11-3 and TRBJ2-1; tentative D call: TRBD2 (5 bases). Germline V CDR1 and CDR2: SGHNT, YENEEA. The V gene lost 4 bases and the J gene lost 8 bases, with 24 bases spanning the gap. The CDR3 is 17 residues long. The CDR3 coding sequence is TGTGCCAGCAGCTGGGGTCGTGGGAGTACGGGATTGGATGAGCAGTTCTTC. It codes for CASSWGRGSTGLDEQFF.

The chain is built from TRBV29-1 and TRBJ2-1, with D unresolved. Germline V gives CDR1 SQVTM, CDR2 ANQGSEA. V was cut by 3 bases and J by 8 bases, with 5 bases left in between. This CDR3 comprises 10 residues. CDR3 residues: CSVEGYEQFF. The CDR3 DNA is TGCAGCGTTGAGGGCTATGAGCAGTTCTTC.

The CDR3 reads CASSLGTGDGYTF. The CDR3 nucleotides are TGCGCCAGCAGCTTGGGGACAGGGGACGGCTACACCTTC. The gene calls are TRBV5-1 and TRBJ1-2; the match to TRBD1 covers 9 bases. The CDR3 length is 13 residues. CDR1 is SGHRS, CDR2 YFSETQ, per germline. The trim removed 0 bases at V and 8 bases at J, leaving 2 bases unmatched.

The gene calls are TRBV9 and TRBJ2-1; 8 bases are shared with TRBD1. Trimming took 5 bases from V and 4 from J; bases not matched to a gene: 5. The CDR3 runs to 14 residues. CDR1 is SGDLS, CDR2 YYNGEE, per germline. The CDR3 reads CASSRQGSYNEQFF. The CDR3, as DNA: TGTGCCAGCAGTCGACAGGGGTCTTACAATGAGCAGTTCTTC.

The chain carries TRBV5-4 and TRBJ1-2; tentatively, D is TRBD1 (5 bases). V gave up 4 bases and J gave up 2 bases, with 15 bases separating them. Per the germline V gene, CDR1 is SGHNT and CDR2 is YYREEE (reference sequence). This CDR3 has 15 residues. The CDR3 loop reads CASSAQGSLNYGYTF. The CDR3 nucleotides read TGTGCCAGCAGCGCCCAGGGAAGCCTCAACTATGGCTACACCTTC.

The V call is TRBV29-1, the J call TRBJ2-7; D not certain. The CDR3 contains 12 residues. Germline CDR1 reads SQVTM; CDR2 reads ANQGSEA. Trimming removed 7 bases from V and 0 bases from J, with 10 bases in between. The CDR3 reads CSGGVSSYEQYF. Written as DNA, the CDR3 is TGCAGCGGAGGCGTAAGCTCCTACGAGCAGTACTTC.

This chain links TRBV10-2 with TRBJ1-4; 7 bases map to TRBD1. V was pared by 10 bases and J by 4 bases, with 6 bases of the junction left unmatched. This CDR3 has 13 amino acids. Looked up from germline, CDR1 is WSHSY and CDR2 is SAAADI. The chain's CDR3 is CATTGTVNEKLFF. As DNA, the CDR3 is TGCGCCACTACCGGGACAGTTAATGAAAAACTGTTTTTT.

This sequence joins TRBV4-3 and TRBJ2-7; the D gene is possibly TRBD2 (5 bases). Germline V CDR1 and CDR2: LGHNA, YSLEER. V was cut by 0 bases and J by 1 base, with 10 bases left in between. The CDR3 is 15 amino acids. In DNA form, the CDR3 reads TGCGCCAGCAGCCAAGATTCGAGCGGTTCCTACGAGCAGTACTTC. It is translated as CASSQDSSGSYEQYF.

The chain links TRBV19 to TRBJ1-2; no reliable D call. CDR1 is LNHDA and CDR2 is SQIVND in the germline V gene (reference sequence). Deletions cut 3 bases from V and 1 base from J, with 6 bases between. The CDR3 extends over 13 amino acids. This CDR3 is CASSIGSNYGYTF. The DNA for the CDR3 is TGTGCCAGTAGTATCGGGAGTAACTATGGCTACACCTTC.

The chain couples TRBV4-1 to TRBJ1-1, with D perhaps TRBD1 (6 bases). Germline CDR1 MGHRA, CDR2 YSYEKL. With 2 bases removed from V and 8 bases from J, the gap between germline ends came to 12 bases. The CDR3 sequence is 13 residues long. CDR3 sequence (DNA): TGCGCCAGCAGCCAAATAACCGACAGGGAAGCTTTCTTT. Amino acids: CASSQITDREAFF.

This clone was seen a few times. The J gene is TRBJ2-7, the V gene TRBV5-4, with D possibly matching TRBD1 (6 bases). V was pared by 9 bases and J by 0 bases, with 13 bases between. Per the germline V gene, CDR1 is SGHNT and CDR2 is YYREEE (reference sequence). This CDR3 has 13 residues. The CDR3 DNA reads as TGTGCCACCACCCCGGACAGCTCCTACGAGCAGTACTTC. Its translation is CATTPDSSYEQYF.

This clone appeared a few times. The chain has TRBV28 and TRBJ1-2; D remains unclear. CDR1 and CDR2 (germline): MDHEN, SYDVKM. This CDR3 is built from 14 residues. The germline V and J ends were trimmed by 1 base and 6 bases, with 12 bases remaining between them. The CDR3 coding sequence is TGTGCCAGCAGTTTATCCTGGGCAGCAGATGGCTACACCTTC. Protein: CASSLSWAADGYTF.

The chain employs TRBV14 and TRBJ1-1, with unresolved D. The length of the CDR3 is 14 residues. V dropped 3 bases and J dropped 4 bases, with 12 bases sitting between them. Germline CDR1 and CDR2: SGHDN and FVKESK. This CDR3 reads CASSQPGRGTEAFF. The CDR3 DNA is TGTGCCAGCAGCCAGCCCGGACGGGGCACTGAAGCTTTCTTT.

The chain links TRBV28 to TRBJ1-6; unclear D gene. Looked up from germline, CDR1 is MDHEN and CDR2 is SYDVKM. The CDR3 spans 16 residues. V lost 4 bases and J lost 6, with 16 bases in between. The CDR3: CASSSAGMNLNSPLHF. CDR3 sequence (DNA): TGTGCCAGCAGTTCGGCGGGGATGAACCTTAATTCACCCCTCCACTTT.

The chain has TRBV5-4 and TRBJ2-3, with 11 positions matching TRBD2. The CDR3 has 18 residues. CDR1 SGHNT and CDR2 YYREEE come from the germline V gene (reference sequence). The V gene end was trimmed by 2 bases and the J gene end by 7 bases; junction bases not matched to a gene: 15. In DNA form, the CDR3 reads TGTGCCAGCAGCTTAGGACAGGGAGCGGCTAGCGGGAGGAATACGCAGTATTTT. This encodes CASSLGQGAASGRNTQYF.

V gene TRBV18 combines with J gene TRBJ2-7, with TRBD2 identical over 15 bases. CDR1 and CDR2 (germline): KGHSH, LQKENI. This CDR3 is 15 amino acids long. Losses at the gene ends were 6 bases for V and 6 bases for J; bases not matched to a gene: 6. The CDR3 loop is CASSRTSGGASEQYF. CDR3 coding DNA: TGTGCCAGCTCTCGGACTAGCGGGGGGGCATCCGAGCAGTACTTC.